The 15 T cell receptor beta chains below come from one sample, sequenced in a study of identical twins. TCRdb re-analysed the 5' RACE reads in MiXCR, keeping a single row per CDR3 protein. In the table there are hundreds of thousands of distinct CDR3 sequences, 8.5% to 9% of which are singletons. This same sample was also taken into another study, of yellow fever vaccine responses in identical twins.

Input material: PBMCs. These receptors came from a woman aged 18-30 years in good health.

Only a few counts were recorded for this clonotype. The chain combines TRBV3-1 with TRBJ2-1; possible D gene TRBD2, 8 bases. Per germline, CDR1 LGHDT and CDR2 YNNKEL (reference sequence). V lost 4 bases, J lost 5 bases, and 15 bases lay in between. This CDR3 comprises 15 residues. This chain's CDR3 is CASSPGGTADNEQFF. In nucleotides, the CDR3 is TGTGCCAGCAGCCCGGGGGGGACAGCTGACAATGAGCAGTTCTTC.

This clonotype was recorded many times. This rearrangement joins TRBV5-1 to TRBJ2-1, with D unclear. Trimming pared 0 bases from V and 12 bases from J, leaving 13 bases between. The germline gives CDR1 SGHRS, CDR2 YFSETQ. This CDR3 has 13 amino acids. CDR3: CASSLEWGSWQFF. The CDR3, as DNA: TGCGCCAGCAGCTTGGAATGGGGAAGTTGGCAGTTCTTC. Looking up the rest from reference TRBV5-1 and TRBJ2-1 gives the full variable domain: KAGVTQTPRYLIKTRGQQVTLSCSPISGHRSVSWYQQTPGQGLQFLFEYFSETQRNKGNFPGRFSGRQFSNSRSEMNVSTLELGDSALYLCASSLEWGSWQFFGPGTRLTVL.

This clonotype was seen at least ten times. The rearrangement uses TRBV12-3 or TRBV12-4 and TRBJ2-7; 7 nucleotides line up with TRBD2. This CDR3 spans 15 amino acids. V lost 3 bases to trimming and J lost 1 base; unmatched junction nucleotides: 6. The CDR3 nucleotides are TGTGCCAGCAGTTTTTGGGCTAGCGGATCCTACGAGCAGTACTTC. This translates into CASSFWASGSYEQYF.

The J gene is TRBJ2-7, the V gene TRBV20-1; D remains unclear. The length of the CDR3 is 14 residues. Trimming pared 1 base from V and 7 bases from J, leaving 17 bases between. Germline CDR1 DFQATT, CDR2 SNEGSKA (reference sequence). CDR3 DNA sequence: TGCAGTGCTAGAGCGGTCGTTCCCCTAGGGGAGCAGTACTTC. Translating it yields CSARAVVPLGEQYF.

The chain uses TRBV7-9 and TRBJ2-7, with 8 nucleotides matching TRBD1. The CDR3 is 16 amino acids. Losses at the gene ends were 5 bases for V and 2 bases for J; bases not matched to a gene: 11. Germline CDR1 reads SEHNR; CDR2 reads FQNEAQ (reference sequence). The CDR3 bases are TGTGCCAGCAGCCCCCAAGGGACAGGTACCACCTACGAGCAGTACTTC. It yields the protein CASSPQGTGTTYEQYF.

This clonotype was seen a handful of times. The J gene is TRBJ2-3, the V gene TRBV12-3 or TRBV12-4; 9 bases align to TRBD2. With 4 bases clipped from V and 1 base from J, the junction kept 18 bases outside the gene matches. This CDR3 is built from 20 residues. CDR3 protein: CASSSSGKPYPSSGTDTQYF. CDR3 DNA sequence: TGTGCCAGCAGTTCTAGCGGGAAACCTTACCCTTCTAGCGGCACAGATACGCAGTATTTT.

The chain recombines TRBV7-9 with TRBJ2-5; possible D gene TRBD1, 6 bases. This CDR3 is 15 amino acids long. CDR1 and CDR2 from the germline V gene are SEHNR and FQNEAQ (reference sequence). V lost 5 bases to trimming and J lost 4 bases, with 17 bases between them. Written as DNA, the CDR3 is TGTGCCAGCAGCCCAGGGGCAGGGAAGAGAGAGACCCAGTACTTC. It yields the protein CASSPGAGKRETQYF.

The CDR3 region has the DNA TGCAGTGCTAGAGATTCAGGGACCTACGAGCAGTACTTC. Translating gives CSARDSGTYEQYF. This chain uses TRBV20-1 with TRBJ2-7; the D gene is possibly TRBD1 (5 bases). Germline V gives CDR1 DFQATT, CDR2 SNEGSKA (reference sequence). V lost 0 bases and J 2 bases, leaving 8 bases between the germline ends. This CDR3 has 13 residues.

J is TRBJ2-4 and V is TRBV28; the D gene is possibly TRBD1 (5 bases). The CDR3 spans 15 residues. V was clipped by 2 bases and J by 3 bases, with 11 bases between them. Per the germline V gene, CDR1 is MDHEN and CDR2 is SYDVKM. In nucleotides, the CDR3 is TGTGCCAGCAGTTTAGAAGGGGTGGGCAAAAACATTCAGTACTTC. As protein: CASSLEGVGKNIQYF. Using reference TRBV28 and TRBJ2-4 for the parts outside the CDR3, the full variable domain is DVKVTQSSRYLVKRTGEKVFLECVQDMDHENMFWYRQDPGLGLRLIYFSYDVKMKEKGDIPEGYSVSREKKERFSLILESASTNQTSMYLCASSLEGVGKNIQYFGAGTRLSVL.

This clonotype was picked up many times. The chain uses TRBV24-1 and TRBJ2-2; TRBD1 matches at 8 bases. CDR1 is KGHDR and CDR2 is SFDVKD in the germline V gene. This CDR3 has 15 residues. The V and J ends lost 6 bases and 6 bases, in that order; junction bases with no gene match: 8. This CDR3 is CATSSAGGSAGELFF. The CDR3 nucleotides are TGTGCCACCAGTTCGGCAGGGGGCAGCGCCGGGGAGCTGTTTTTT.

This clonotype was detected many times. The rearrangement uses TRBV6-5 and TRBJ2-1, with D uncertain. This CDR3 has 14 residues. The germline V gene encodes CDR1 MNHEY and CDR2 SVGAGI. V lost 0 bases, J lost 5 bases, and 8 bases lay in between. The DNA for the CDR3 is TGTGCCAGCAGTTACTCATCACCCAACAATGAGCAGTTCTTC. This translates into CASSYSSPNNEQFF.

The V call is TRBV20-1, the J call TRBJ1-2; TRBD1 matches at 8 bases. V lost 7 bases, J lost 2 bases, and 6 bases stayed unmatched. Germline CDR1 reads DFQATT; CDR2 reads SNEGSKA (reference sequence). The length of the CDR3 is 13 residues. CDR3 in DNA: TGCAGTGTACATAACAGGGGGAACTATGGCTACACCTTC. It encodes CSVHNRGNYGYTF.

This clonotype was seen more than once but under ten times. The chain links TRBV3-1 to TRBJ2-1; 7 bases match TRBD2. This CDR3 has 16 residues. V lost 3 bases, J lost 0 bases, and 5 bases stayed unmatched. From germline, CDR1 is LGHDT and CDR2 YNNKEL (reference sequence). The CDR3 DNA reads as TGTGCCAGCAGCCAGACCGGGGGGAGCTCCTACAATGAGCAGTTCTTC. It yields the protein CASSQTGGSSYNEQFF.

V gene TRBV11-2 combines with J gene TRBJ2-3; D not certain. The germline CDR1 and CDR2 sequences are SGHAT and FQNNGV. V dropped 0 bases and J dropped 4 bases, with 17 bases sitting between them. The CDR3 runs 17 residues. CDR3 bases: TGTGCCAGCAGCTTAGATATGTCGGTATTGGGTGCAGATACGCAGTATTTT. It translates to CASSLDMSVLGADTQYF.

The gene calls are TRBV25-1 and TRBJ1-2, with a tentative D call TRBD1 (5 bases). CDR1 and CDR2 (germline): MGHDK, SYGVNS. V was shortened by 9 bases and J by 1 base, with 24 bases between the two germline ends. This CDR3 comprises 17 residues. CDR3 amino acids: CARPILRQPPDNYGYTF. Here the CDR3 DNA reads TGTGCCAGACCTATACTGCGACAGCCACCCGATAACTATGGCTACACCTTC.